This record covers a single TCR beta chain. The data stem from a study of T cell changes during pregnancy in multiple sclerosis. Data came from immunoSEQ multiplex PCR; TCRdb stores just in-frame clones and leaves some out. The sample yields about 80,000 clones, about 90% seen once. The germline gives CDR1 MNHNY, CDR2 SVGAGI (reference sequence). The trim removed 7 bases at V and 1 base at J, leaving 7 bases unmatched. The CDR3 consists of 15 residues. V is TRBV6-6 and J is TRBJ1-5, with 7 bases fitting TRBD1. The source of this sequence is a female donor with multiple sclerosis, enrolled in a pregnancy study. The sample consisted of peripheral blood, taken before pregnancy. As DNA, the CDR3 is TGTGCCAGCAAAGTAGGACAGGCCAGCAATCAGCCCCAGCATTTT. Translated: CASKVGQASNQPQHF.